The TCR beta chain under discussion was sequenced for a study of follicular helper T cells after annual influenza vaccination. The table came from immunoSEQ multiplex PCR; TCRdb's copy has only in-frame clones and leaves some out. The data show 9,500 to 13,000 clones, around 83% seen once. The CDR3 covers 13 residues. Germline-derived CDR1 and CDR2 are SGHVS and FQNEAQ. V was trimmed by 1 base and J by 10 bases, leaving 14 bases between them. Documented time point: 2014-2015 season, 7 days after vaccination. This material consisted of CXCR5- memory CD4+ T cells sorted from blood, taken 7 days after influenza vaccination. This clonotype was obtained from an adult who received the influenza vaccine. The V gene is TRBV7-8, the J gene TRBJ2-7; D unclear. The CDR3 region is CASSLEAGTDQYF. In nucleotides, the CDR3 is TGTGCCAGCAGCTTAGAGGCAGGTACGGATCAGTACTTC.